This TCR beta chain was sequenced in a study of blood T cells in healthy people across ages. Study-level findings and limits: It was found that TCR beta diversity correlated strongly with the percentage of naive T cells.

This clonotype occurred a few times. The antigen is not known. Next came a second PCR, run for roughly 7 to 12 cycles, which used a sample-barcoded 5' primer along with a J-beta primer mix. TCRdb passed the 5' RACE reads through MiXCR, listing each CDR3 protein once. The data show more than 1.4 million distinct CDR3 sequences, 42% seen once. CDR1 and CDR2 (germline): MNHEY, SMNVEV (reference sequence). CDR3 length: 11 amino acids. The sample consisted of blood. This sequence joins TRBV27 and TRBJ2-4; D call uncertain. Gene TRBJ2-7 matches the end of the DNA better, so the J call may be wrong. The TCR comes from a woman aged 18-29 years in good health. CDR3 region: CASSFFGEQYF. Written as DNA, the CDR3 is TGTGCCAGCAGTTTCTTTGGCGAGCAGTACTTC.